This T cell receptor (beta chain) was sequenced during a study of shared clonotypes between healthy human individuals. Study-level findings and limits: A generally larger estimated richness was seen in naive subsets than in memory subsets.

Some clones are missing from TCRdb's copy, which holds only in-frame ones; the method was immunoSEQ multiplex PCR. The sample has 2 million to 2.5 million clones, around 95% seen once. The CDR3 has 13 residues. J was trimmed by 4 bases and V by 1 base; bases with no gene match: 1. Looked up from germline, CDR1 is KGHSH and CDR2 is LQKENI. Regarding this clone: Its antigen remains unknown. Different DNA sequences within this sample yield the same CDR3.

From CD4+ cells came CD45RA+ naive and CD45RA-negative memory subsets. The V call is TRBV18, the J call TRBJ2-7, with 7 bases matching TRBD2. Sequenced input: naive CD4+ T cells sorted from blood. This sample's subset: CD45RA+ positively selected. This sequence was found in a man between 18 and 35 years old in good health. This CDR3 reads CASSPRGGYEQYF. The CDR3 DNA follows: TGTGCCAGCTCACCACGGGGAGGGTACGAGCAGTACTTC.